This TCR beta chain appears in the sequencing data of a study of T cells after yellow fever vaccination. Study-level results: Weaker overall was a secondary response that nonetheless peaked faster, on day 5 versus 15. Reappearing after the booster were most of the clones from primary vaccination (almost 97% CD4, about 88% CD8). FACS-sorted repertoires could contain abundant clonotypes contaminating from the bulk population.

This clonotype was observed a few times. Its antigen is as yet unknown. The CDR3 sequence is 12 residues long. V was cut by 1 base and J by 10 bases, with 9 bases left in between. Germline V lookup: CDR1 MGHDK, CDR2 SYGVNS. Template switching by 5'RACE produced TCR cDNA, adding a universal primer site and UMIs. TCRdb independently ran MiXCR on the 5' RACE reads; one entry per CDR3 protein. This sample yields hundreds of thousands of distinct CDR3 sequences, of which roughly an eighth are seen a single time; more than 13% belongs to the top ten. This TCR was sampled from a man aged 25 to 45 who received the YFV17D yellow fever vaccine. The chain combines TRBV25-1 with TRBJ2-3; D not resolved. The starting material was PBMCs, obtained on the day of the yellow fever booster vaccination. The CDR3 region is CASSEFLSAQYF. DNA of the CDR3: TGTGCCAGCAGTGAATTCCTCTCTGCGCAGTATTTT.